The following is a T cell receptor beta chain sequence with its context. Its antigen remains unidentified. This record belongs to a study of vaccination effects on CD4 cells after COVID-19. Study-level results: Few convalescent patients, and no early post-infection timepoints, were available to the study.

Libraries were prepared by immunoSEQ multiplex PCR; TCRdb keeps only in-frame clonotypes and omits some of them. The repertoire has approximately 47,000 clones, about 76% of them found once; the top ten carry about an eighth. It was after around 10 days of culture that CD4+ T cells were isolated. Confirmation by PCR established that the person had SARS-CoV-2 infection between March and December 2020. V shed 1 base and J 10 bases; nucleotides not matched to a gene: 9. The CDR3 covers 15 residues. Germline CDR1 is SGHNT and CDR2 is YENEEA. The starting material was CD4+ T cells from PBMCs cultured without peptide, obtained before COVID-19 vaccination. The chain uses TRBV11-3 and TRBJ2-1; 8 bases align to TRBD2. The TCR sequence derives from a human donor who had a prior SARS-CoV-2 infection. CDR3 region: CASSLVGSGNGEQFF. Written as DNA, the CDR3 is TGTGCCAGCAGCTTAGTGGGTAGCGGGAATGGGGAGCAGTTCTTC.